The T cell receptor beta chain under discussion was sequenced for a study of Ad26.COV2.S vaccination and SARS-CoV-2 variants. Points from the study as a whole: There was a possibility that the TCR breadth and depth analyses underestimated total T cell responses.

This clone was seen a few times. The antigen remains unidentified. Germline lookup yields CDR1 MNHNS and CDR2 SASEGT. The CDR3 spans 14 residues. V gave up 1 base and J gave up 1 base, with 7 bases separating them. Treatment in this sample: over 15 received Ad26.COV2.S at low or high dose, single or two shots; about 5 received placebo; per-sample allocation not given. It was on day 63 after the first vaccine or placebo injection that samples were taken. Using immunoSEQ multiplex PCR, the repertoire was profiled, and TCRdb retains in-frame clones only, with some absent. The top ten hold about 3.5% of the sample, which has around 320,000 clones, around 86% seen once.

The sample in question was peripheral blood, obtained in a trial of Ad26.COV2.S vaccine versus placebo. The receptor was isolated from a person aged 18 to 59 who received the Ad26.COV2.S COVID-19 vaccine or a placebo. The V gene is TRBV6-1, the J gene TRBJ1-1; D remains ambiguous. The CDR3 DNA sequence: TGTGCCAGCAGTGAAGTTTACAGGAACACTGAAGCTTTCTTT. It encodes CASSEVYRNTEAFF.